This record looks at one T cell receptor (beta chain) sequence and its context. Its antigen remains unknown. The repertoire was sequenced with immunoSEQ multiplex PCR; TCRdb's copy has only in-frame clones and lacks some. The sample shows over 15,000 clones, 70% to 80% of them seen only once. V lost 5 bases and J lost 6; bases outside the gene matches: 13. Germline-derived CDR1 and CDR2 are SGHTS and YDEGEE. The CDR3 consists of 15 residues. These data originate in a study of CD4 T cells in relation to SARS-CoV-2 and coronaviruses. Across the whole study: After nine to eleven days of antigen culture, PBMC TCR beta CDR3s were sequenced. Controls used an HIV-1 Nef peptide pool or no peptide.

Unexposed donor CD4+ T cells date from 2011-2018, before the COVID-19 pandemic. After about 10 days of culture, CD4+ T cells were isolated. Cells permitting, SARS-CoV-2 S/N and four cold-coronavirus spikes were tested on unexposed-donor CD4+ T cells. Each well had a few million PBMCs in around 4.9% human AB serum with IL-2. The clonotype was recovered from a human donor in good health. Sequencing input: CD4+ T cells from PBMCs, cultured in vitro. The rearrangement uses TRBV5-8 and TRBJ2-7; 8 bases line up with TRBD2. The CDR3 DNA reads TGTGCCAGCAGTTACAATCCCCGGGGGGGGCTCGAGCAGTACTTC. Protein product: CASSYNPRGGLEQYF. The full variable domain, its missing parts supplied by reference TRBV5-8 and TRBJ2-7, is EAGVTQSPTHLIKTRGQQATLRCSPISGHTSVYWYQQALGLGLQFLLWYDEGEERNRGNFPPRFSGRQFPNYSSELNVNALELEDSALYLCASSYNPRGGLEQYFGPGTRLTVT.